Listed here are 8 T cell receptor beta chains from one sample, sequenced in a study of T cells after yellow fever vaccination. One entry per CDR3 protein results from TCRdb running MiXCR on the 5' RACE reads. The data hold more than 300,000 distinct CDR3 sequences, with about 11% observed a single time. The sequencing used CD4+ T cells sorted from PBMCs, collected 45 days after the yellow fever booster vaccination. All receptors derive from a young man who received the YFV17D yellow fever vaccine.

This clonotype occurred a few times. The V call is TRBV20-1, the J call TRBJ2-7; TRBD2 agrees at 7 bases. Germline lookup yields CDR1 DFQATT and CDR2 SNEGSKA (reference sequence). The CDR3 covers 12 residues. V was pared by 0 bases and J by 8 bases, with 4 bases of the junction left unmatched. The CDR3 reads CSARDSGTKQYF. In DNA, the CDR3 is TGCAGTGCTAGAGATTCAGGGACTAAGCAGTACTTC.

This clonotype was seen more than once but under ten times. The chain carries TRBV4-3 and TRBJ1-1; D is uncertain. The germline CDR1 and CDR2 sequences are LGHNA and YSLEER. This CDR3 comprises 14 residues. Trimming took 0 bases from V and 3 from J, leaving 8 bases between them. The CDR3 region is CASSQDWRDTEAFF. The CDR3 bases are TGCGCCAGCAGCCAAGATTGGAGGGACACTGAAGCTTTCTTT.

This clonotype was recorded a few times. This rearrangement joins TRBV2 to TRBJ2-2; TRBD2 agrees at 9 bases. Trimming at V came to 0 bases and at J to 8 bases, leaving 1 base not matched to a gene. The CDR3 sequence is 14 residues long. Germline-derived CDR1 and CDR2 are SNHLY and FYNNEI. This CDR3 reads CASSEALAGGELFF. Written as DNA, the CDR3 is TGTGCCAGCAGTGAAGCGCTAGCGGGGGGGGAGCTGTTTTTT.

The rearrangement joins TRBV20-1 to TRBJ1-6; D ambiguous. Germline V gene sequence: CDR1 DFQATT, CDR2 SNEGSKA (reference sequence). The CDR3 runs to 15 residues. The germline V and J ends were trimmed by 3 bases and 10 bases, with 19 bases remaining between them. The chain's CDR3 is CSARPGYAGGSPLHF. The CDR3 DNA is TGCAGTGCTAGGCCGGGGTACGCCGGTGGGTCACCCCTCCACTTT.

This clonotype showed up just a few times. The J gene is TRBJ2-7, the V gene TRBV9; 11 positions agree with TRBD2. CDR1 and CDR2 from the germline V gene are SGDLS and YYNGEE. The CDR3 consists of 16 residues. V trimming: 0 bases; J trimming: 3 bases; junction bases outside the gene matches: 5. The CDR3 here is CASSVAASGGFYEQYF. DNA of the CDR3: TGTGCCAGCAGCGTAGCTGCTAGCGGGGGGTTCTACGAGCAGTACTTC.

This clonotype has just a few counts. The chain joins TRBV6-2 or TRBV6-3 to TRBJ2-7, with D possibly matching TRBD2 (5 bases). The V gene lost 6 bases and the J gene lost 6 bases, with 18 bases spanning the gap. Germline V gene data show CDR1 as MNHEY and CDR2 as SVGEGT. This CDR3 comprises 14 residues. DNA of the CDR3: TGTGCCAGCAGGGGATTCCTGAGGGAGTCCGAGCAGTACTTC. Protein: CASRGFLRESEQYF.

The CDR3 DNA sequence: TGTGCCAGCAGTTCCGGAGGGGGCGCGGAAGAGACCCAGTACTTC. Translated: CASSSGGGAEETQYF. The chain recombines TRBV5-4 with TRBJ2-5; perhaps TRBD1 as D (7 bases). The V gene's germline CDR1 is SGHNT and CDR2 YYREEE (reference sequence). The CDR3 contains 15 residues. The ends were cut back, 5 bases at V and 3 bases at J, with 17 bases in the middle.

A few counts support this clonotype. V gene TRBV6-1 combines with J gene TRBJ2-7; tentative D call: TRBD2 (6 bases). Germline values: CDR1 MNHNS, CDR2 SASEGT. The CDR3 runs to 14 residues. The V end lost 6 bases, the J end lost 2 bases, and 14 bases lay between the germline ends. The CDR3 loop is CASRRDGGAYEQYV. DNA for the CDR3: TGTGCCAGCAGGAGGGACGGGGGAGCCTACGAGCAGTACGTC.